This TCR beta chain was retrieved from a study of blood T cells in healthy people across ages. The authors ran a second PCR of 7 to 11 cycles using a sample-barcoded 5' primer and a J-beta primer mix. TCRdb re-called the 5' RACE reads with MiXCR, one entry per CDR3 protein. The sample records hundreds of thousands of distinct CDR3 sequences, roughly 53% being singletons. Trimming removed 2 bases from V and 3 bases from J, with 11 bases in between. Germline CDR1 and CDR2: SGDLS and YYNGEE. CDR3 length equals 14 residues. In the case of this clonotype: Antigen specificity is unknown.

Overall study findings and caveats: Observed TCR beta diversity showed a strong correlation with the percentage of naive T cells as measured by flow cytometry. Both naive CD4+ cell counts and diversity were greater in long-lived donors than in aged donors.

The rearrangement links TRBV9 to TRBJ1-2; no reliable D call. The source material was blood. The TCR comes from a man aged 55 to 69 in good health. For the CDR3, the DNA is TGTGCCAGCAGCGTTTCTTACTCCCACTATGGCTACACCTTC. This sequence encodes CASSVSYSHYGYTF.